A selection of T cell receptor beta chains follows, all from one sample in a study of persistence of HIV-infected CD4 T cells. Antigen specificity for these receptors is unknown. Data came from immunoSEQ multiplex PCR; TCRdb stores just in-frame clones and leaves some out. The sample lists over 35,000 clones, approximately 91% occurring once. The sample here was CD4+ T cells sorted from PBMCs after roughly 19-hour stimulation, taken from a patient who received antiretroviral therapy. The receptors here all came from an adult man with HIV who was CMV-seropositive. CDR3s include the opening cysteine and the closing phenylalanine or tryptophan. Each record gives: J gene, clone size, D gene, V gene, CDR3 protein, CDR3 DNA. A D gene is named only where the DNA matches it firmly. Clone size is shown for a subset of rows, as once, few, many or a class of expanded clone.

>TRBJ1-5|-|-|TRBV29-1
CSVMGGNQPQHF
TGCAGCGTGATGGGGGGCAATCAGCCCCAGCATTTT
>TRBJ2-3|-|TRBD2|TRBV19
CASSSGGGFGTDTQYF
TGTGCCAGTAGTTCGGGCGGGGGTTTTGGAACAGATACGCAGTATTTT
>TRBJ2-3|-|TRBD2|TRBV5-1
CASSLVRAGGPWTDTQYF
TGCGCCAGCAGCTTGGTTCGAGCGGGGGGGCCCTGGACAGATACGCAGTATTTT
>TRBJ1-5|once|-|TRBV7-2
CASSLVINSNQPQHF
TGTGCCAGCAGCTTAGTTATTAATAGCAATCAGCCCCAGCATTTT
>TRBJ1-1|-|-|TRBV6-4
CASSDQENTEAFF
TGTGCCAGCAGTGACCAGGAGAACACTGAAGCTTTCTTT
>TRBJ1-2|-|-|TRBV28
CASSFQGRGYTF
TGTGCCAGCAGTTTTCAAGGGCGCGGCTACACCTTC
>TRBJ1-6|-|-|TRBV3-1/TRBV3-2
CASSQALTGYNSPLHF
TGTGCCAGCAGCCAAGCGTTAACAGGATATAATTCACCCCTCCACTTT
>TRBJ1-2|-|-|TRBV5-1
CASSSGGNYGYTF
TGCGCCAGCAGTAGTGGGGGGAACTATGGCTACACCTTC
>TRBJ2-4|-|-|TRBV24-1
CATSDPWDIKNIQYF
TGTGCCACCAGTGATCCCTGGGACATCAAAAACATTCAGTACTTC
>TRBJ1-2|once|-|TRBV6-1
CASSDKFQSLYGYTF
TGTGCCAGCAGTGATAAATTCCAGAGTCTCTATGGCTACACCTTC
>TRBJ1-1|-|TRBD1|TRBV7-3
CASSRQGGFTEAFF
TGTGCCAGCAGCAGACAGGGGGGGTTTACTGAAGCTTTCTTT
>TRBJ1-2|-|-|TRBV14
CASSQVAGSYYGYTF
TGTGCCAGCAGCCAAGTGGCAGGGAGTTACTATGGCTACACCTTC
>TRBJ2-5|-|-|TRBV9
CASSDRRNGGAETQYF
TGTGCCAGCAGCGATCGACGAAACGGGGGTGCGGAGACCCAGTACTTC
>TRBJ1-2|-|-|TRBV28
CASSLLETSYGYTF
TGTGCCAGCAGTTTACTAGAGACTAGCTATGGCTACACCTTC
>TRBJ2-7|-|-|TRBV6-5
CASGRESSYEQYF
TGTGCCAGTGGACGCGAGAGCTCCTACGAGCAGTACTTC
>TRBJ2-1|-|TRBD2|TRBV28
CASSPRTSGYNEQFF
TGTGCCAGCAGTCCTCGGACTAGCGGCTACAATGAGCAGTTCTTC
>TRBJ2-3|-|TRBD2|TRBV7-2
CASSLQAGGSDTQYF
TGTGCCAGCAGCTTACAAGCGGGGGGTTCAGATACGCAGTATTTT
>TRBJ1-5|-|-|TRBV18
CASSPQVGTSPSRGPQHF
TGTGCCAGCTCACCCCAGGTTGGGACCAGCCCAAGCAGGGGTCCCCAGCATTTT
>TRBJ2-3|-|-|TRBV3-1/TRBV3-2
CASSPSGSRRDTQYF
TGTGCCAGCAGCCCCTCGGGGTCCCGGCGGGATACGCAGTATTTT
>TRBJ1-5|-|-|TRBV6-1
CASSDGLGRQPQHF
TGTGCCAGCAGTGACGGTTTGGGCCGACAGCCCCAGCATTTT
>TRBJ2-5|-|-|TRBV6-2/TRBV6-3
CASSVLRGETQYF
TGTGCCAGCAGTGTCCTCCGGGGGGAGACCCAGTACTTC
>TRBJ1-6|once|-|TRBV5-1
CASSISGQFQHRSSPLHF
TGCGCCAGCAGCATCAGCGGACAGTTTCAGCATCGGAGTTCACCCCTCCACTTT
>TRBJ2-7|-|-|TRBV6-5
CASSFGQRAYEQYF
TGTGCCAGCAGTTTTGGACAGCGGGCCTACGAGCAGTACTTC
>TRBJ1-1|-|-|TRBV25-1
CASSETGMNTEAFF
TGTGCCAGCAGTGAAACAGGGATGAACACTGAAGCTTTCTTT
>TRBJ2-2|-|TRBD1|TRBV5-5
CASSPGQGTRELFF
TGTGCCAGCAGCCCGGGACAGGGGACCCGGGAGCTGTTTTTT
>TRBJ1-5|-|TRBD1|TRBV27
CASRSGTGHQPQHF
TGTGCCAGCAGATCCGGGACAGGGCATCAGCCCCAGCATTTT
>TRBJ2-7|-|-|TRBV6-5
CASSYSTIGTSEQYF
TGTGCCAGCAGTTACTCGACTATTGGGACGAGCGAGCAGTACTTC
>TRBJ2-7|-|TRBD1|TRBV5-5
CASSSNVGQGGYEQYF
TGTGCCAGCAGTTCGAACGTTGGACAGGGGGGCTACGAGCAGTACTTC
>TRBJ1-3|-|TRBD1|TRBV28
CASMGQGLSFGNTIYF
TGTGCCAGCATGGGACAGGGTCTTTCTTTTGGAAACACCATATATTTT
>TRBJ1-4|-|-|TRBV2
CASCTGLLGEKLFF
TGTGCCAGCTGTACAGGGCTATTAGGGGAAAAACTGTTTTTT
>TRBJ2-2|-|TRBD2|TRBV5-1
CASSFLAGANTGELFF
TGCGCCAGCAGCTTCCTAGCGGGGGCCAACACCGGGGAGCTGTTTTTT
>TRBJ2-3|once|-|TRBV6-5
CASRDRATSTDTQYF
TGTGCCAGCAGAGACAGAGCGACTAGCACAGATACGCAGTATTTT
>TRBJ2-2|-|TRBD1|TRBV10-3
CAISERRQGGVAGELFF
TGTGCCATCAGTGAAAGGAGACAGGGGGGGGTCGCCGGGGAGCTGTTTTTT
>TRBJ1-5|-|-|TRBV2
CASKEGFNSNQPQHF
TGTGCCAGCAAAGAGGGTTTTAATAGCAATCAGCCCCAGCATTTT
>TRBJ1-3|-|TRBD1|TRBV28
CASSGGNSGNTIYF
TGTGCCAGTTCAGGGGGAAACTCTGGAAACACCATATATTTT
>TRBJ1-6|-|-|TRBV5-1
CASSLGIGWDNSPLHF
TGCGCCAGCAGCTTGGGGATAGGGTGGGATAATTCACCCCTCCACTTT